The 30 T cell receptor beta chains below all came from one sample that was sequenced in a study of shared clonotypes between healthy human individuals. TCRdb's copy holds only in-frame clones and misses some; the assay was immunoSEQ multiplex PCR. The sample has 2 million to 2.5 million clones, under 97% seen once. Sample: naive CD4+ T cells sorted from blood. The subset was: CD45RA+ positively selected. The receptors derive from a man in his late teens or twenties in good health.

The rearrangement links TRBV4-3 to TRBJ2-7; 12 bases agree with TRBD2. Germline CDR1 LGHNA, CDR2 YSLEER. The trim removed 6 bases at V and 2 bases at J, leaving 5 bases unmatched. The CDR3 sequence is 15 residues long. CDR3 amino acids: CASRLGLAGPYEQYF. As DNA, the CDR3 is TGCGCCAGCAGACTCGGACTAGCGGGGCCCTACGAGCAGTACTTC.

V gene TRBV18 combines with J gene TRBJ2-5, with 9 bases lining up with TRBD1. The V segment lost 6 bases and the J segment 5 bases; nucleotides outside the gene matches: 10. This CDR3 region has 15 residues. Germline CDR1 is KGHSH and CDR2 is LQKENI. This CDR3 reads CASSYRDRVGETQYF. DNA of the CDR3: TGTGCCAGCTCGTACCGGGACAGGGTAGGCGAGACCCAGTACTTC.

CDR3 protein: CASSPTGPQETQYF. The CDR3 coding sequence is TGTGCCAGCAGCCCGACAGGGCCCCAAGAGACCCAGTACTTC. The chain recombines TRBV7-3 with TRBJ2-5, with 7 bases identical to TRBD1. Germline values: CDR1 SGHTA, CDR2 FQGTGA. The CDR3 has 14 residues. With V trimmed by 5 bases and J by 1 base, 4 bases remained unmatched. The complete variable domain, with remaining parts taken from reference TRBV7-3 and TRBJ2-5, reads GAGVSQTPSNKVTEKGKYVELRCDPISGHTALYWYRQSLGQGPEFLIYFQGTGAADDSGLPNDRFFAVRPEGSVSTLKIQRTERGDSAVYLCASSPTGPQETQYFGPGTRLLVL.

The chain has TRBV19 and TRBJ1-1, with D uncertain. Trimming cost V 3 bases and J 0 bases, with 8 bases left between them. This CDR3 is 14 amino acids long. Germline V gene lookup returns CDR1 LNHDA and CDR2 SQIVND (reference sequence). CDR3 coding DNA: TGTGCCAGTAGTATCAACACTTTGAACACTGAAGCTTTCTTT. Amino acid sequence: CASSINTLNTEAFF. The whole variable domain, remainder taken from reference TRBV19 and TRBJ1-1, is DGGITQSPKYLFRKEGQNVTLSCEQNLNHDAMYWYRQDPGQGLRLIYYSQIVNDFQKGDIAEGYSVSREKKESFPLTVTSAQKNPTAFYLCASSINTLNTEAFFGQGTRLTVV.

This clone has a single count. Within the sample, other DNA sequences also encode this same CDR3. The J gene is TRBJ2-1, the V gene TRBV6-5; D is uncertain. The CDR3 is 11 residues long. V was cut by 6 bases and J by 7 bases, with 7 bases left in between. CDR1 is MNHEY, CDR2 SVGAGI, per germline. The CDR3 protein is CASSLSNEQFF. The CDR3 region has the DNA TGTGCCAGCAGCCTATCTAATGAGCAGTTCTTC.

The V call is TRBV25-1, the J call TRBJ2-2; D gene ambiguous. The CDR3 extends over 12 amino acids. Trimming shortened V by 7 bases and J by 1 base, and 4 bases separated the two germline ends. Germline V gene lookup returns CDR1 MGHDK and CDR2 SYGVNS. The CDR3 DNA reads TGTGCCAGCAACGTGAACACCGGGGAGCTGTTTTTT. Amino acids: CASNVNTGELFF.

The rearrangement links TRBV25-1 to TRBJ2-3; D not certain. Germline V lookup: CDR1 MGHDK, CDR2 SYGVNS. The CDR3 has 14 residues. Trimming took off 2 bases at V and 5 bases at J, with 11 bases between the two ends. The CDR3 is CASSEARHQDTQYF. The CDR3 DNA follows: TGTGCCAGCAGTGAAGCACGGCATCAAGATACGCAGTATTTT.

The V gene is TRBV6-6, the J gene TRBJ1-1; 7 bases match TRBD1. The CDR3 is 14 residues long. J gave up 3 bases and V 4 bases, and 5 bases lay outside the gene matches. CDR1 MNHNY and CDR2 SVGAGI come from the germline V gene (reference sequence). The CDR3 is CASSSPRGDTEAFF. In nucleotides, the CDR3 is TGTGCCAGCAGTTCCCCCAGGGGGGACACTGAAGCTTTCTTT.

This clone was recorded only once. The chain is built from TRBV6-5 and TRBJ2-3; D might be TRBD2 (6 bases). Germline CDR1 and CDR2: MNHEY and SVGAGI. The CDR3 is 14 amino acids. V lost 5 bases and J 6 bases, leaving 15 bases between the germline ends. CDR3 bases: TGTGCCAGCAGTGATGGGGGGAATTGGGATACGCAGTATTTT. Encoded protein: CASSDGGNWDTQYF.

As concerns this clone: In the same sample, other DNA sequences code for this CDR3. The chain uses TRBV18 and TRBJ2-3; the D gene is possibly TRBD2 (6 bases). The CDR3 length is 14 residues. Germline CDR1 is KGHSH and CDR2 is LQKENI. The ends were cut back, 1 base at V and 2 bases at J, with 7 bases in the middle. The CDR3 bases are TGTGCCAGCTCACCACTAGCGGTCACAGATACGCAGTATTTT. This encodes CASSPLAVTDTQYF.

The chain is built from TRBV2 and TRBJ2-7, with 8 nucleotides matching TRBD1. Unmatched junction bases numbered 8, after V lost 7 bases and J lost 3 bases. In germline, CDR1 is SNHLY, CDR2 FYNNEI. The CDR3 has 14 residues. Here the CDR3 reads CASNTGGKGYEQYF. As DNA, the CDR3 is TGTGCCAGCAATACAGGGGGTAAGGGCTACGAGCAGTACTTC.

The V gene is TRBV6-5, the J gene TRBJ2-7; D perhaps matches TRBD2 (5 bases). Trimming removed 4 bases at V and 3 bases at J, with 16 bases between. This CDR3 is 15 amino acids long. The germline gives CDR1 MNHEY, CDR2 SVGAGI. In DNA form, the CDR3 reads TGTGCCAGCAGTTCCGCCTCGGGGAAGGGCTACGAGCAGTACTTC. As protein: CASSSASGKGYEQYF.

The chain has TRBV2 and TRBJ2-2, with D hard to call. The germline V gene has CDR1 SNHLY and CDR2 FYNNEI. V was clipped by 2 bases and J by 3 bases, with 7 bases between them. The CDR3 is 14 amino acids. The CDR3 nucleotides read TGTGCCAGCAGTGAATCGGGCTACACCGGGGAGCTGTTTTTT. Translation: CASSESGYTGELFF.

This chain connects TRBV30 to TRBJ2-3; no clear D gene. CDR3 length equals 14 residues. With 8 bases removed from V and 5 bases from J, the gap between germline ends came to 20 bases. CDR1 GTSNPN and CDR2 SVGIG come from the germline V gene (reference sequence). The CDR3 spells CAMTQGRLRDTQYF. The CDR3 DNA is TGTGCCATGACTCAAGGCCGCCTCAGAGATACGCAGTATTTT.

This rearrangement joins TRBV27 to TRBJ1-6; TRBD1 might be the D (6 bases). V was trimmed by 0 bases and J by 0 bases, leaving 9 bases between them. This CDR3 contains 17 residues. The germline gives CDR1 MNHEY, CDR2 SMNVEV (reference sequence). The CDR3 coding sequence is TGTGCCAGCAGTTTATCGAGGGGGTACTCCTATAATTCACCCCTCCACTTT. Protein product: CASSLSRGYSYNSPLHF.

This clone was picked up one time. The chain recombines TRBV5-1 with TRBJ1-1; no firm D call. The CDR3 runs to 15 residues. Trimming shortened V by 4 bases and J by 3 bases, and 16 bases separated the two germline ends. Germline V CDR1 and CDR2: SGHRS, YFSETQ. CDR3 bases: TGCGCCAGCAGCCCGAGGCGCTTTGAGGACACTGAAGCTTTCTTT. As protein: CASSPRRFEDTEAFF.

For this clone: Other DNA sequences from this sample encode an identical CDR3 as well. CDR3 DNA: TGCAGTGCGGAGTCGGGGGGCGAGCAGTACTTC. Translation: CSAESGGEQYF. The chain links TRBV20-1 to TRBJ2-7, with 7 bases matching TRBD2. The CDR3 has 11 residues. Trimming at V came to 6 bases and at J to 6 bases, leaving 5 bases not matched to a gene. Germline CDR1 and CDR2: DFQATT and SNEGSKA (reference sequence).

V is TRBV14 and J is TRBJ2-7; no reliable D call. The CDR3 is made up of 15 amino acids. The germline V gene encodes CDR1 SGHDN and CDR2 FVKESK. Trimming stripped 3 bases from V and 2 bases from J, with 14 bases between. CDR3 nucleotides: TGTGCCAGCAGCCAGGGCCAAATTGGGCCCTACGAGCAGTACTTC. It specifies CASSQGQIGPYEQYF.

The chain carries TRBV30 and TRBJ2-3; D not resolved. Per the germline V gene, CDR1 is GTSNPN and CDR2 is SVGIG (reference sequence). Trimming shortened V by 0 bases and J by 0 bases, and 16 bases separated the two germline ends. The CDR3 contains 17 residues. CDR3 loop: CAWSVIRLPTSTDTQYF. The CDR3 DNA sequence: TGTGCCTGGAGTGTAATTAGACTGCCTACTAGCACAGATACGCAGTATTTT.

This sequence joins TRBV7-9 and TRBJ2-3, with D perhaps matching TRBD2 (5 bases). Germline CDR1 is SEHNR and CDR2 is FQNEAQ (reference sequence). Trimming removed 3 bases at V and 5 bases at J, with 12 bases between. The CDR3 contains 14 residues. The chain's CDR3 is CASSFSDPRDTQYF. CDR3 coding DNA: TGTGCCAGCAGCTTTAGCGACCCGAGAGATACGCAGTATTTT.

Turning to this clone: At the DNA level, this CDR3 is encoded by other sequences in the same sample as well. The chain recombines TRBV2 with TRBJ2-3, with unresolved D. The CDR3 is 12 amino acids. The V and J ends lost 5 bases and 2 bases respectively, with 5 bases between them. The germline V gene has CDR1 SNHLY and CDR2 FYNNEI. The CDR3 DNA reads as TGTGCCAGCAGTCAGTCCACAGATACGCAGTATTTT. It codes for CASSQSTDTQYF.

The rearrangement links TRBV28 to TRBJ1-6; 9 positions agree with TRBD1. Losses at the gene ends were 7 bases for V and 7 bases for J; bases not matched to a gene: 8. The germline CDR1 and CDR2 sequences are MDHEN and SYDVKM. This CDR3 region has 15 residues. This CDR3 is CASTAGDRENSPLHF. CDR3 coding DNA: TGTGCCAGCACTGCGGGGGACAGGGAAAATTCACCCCTCCACTTT. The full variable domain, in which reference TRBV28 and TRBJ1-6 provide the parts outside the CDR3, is DVKVTQSSRYLVKRTGEKVFLECVQDMDHENMFWYRQDPGLGLRLIYFSYDVKMKEKGDIPEGYSVSREKKERFSLILESASTNQTSMYLCASTAGDRENSPLHFGNGTRLTVT.

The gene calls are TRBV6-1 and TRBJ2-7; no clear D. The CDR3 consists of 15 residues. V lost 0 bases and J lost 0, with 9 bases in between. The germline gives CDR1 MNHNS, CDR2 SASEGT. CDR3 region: CASSEALLASYEQYF. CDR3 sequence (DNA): TGTGCCAGCAGTGAAGCTTTACTGGCCTCCTACGAGCAGTACTTC.

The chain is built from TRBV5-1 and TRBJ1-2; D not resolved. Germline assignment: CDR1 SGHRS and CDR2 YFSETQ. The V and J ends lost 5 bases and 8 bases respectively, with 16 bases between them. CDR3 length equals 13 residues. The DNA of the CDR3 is TGCGCCAGCAGTCGGACCGCGACGGAGGGCTACACCTTC. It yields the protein CASSRTATEGYTF.

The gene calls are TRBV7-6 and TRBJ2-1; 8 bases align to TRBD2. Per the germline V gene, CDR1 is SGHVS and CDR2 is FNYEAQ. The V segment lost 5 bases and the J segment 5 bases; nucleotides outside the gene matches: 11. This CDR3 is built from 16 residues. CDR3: CASSPRSAGGNNEQFF. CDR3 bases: TGTGCCAGCAGCCCCAGGAGCGCGGGGGGCAACAATGAGCAGTTCTTC.

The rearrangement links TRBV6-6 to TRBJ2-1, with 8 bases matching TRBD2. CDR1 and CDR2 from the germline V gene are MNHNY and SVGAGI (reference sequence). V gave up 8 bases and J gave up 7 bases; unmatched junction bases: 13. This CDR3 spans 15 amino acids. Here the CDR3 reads CASSALAGGQNEQFF. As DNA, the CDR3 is TGTGCCAGCTCAGCCCTCGCGGGAGGACAGAATGAGCAGTTCTTC.

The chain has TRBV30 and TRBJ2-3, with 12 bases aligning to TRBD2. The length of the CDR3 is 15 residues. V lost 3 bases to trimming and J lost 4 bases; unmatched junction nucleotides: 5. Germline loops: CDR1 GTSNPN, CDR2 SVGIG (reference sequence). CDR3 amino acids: CAWRPGLAGPDTQYF. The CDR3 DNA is TGTGCCTGGAGGCCGGGACTAGCGGGTCCAGATACGCAGTATTTT.

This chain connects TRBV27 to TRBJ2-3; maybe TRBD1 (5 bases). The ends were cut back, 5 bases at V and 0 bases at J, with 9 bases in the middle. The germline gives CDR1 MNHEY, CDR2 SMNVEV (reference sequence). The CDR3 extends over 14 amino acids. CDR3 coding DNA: TGTGCCAGCAGTGGGTCAGGGAGCACAGATACGCAGTATTTT. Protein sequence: CASSGSGSTDTQYF.

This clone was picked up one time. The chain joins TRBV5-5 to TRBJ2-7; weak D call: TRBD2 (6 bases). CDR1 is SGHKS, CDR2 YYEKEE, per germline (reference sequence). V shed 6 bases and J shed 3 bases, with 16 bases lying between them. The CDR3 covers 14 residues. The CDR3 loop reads CASIPLSGDYEQYF. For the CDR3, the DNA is TGTGCCAGCATCCCCCTCTCGGGGGACTACGAGCAGTACTTC.

The CDR3 DNA sequence: TGTGCCAGCAGCCAGTTCGGGACCCCACCGGGTAATGAGCAGTTCTTC. It encodes CASSQFGTPPGNEQFF. This chain links TRBV14 with TRBJ2-1; D tentatively reads TRBD1 or TRBD2 (5 bases each). Germline V gene data show CDR1 as SGHDN and CDR2 as FVKESK. Trimming removed 3 bases at V and 7 bases at J, with 19 bases between. The CDR3 totals 16 residues.